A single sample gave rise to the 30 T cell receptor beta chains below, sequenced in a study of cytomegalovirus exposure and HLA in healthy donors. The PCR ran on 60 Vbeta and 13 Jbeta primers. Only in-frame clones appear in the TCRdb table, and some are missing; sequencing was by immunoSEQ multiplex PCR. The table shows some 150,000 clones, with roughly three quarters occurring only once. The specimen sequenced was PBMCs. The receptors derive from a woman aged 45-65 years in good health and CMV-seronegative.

CDR3 nucleotides: TGTGCCAGCAGCTCGGCTTGGACAGGGGGCTACGAGCAGTACTTC. Encoded protein: CASSSAWTGGYEQYF. The genes are TRBV7-2 and TRBJ2-7; 10 bases fit TRBD1. The J segment lost 3 bases and the V segment lost 4 bases, leaving 6 bases of the junction unmatched. CDR1 is SGHTA and CDR2 is FQGNSA in the germline V gene. CDR3 length: 15 amino acids.

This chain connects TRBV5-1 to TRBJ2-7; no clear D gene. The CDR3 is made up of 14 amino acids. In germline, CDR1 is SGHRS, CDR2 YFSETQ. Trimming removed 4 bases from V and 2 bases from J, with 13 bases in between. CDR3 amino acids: CASSPVTAPYEQYF. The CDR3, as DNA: TGCGCCAGCAGCCCCGTAACAGCCCCCTACGAGCAGTACTTC.

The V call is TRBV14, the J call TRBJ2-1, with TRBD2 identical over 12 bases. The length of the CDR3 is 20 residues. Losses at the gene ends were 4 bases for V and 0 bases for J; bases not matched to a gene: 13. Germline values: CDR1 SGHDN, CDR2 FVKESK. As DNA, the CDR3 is TGTGCCAGCAGCCGGACTAGCGGGACTTTACTATTCCACTCCTACAATGAGCAGTTCTTC. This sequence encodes CASSRTSGTLLFHSYNEQFF.

The CDR3 DNA follows: TGTGCCAGCAGCGCTAATCAGGGCACCCCGCACGGGGAGCTGTTTTTT. It translates to CASSANQGTPHGELFF. The chain carries TRBV7-8 and TRBJ2-2; weak D call: TRBD1 (5 bases). The CDR3 has 16 amino acids. Trimming shortened V by 5 bases and J by 7 bases, and 20 bases separated the two germline ends. CDR1 is SGHVS and CDR2 is FQNEAQ in the germline V gene.

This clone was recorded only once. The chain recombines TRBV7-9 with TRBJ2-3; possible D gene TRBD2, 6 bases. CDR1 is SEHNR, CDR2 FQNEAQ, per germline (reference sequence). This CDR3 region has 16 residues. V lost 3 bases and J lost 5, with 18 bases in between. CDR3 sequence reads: CASSLGASVGKDTQYF. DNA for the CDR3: TGTGCCAGCAGCTTGGGCGCTAGCGTAGGAAAAGATACGCAGTATTTT.

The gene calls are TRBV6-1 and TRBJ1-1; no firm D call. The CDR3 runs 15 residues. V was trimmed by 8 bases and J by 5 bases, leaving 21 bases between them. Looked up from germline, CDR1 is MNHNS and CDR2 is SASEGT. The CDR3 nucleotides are TGTGCCAGCCCGCGAGGCGGGATGTCGGAAACTGAAGCTTTCTTT. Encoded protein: CASPRGGMSETEAFF.

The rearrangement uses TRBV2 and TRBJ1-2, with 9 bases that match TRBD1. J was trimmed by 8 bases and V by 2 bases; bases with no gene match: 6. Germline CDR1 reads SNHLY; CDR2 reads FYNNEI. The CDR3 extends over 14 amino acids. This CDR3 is CASSELGQGRGYTF. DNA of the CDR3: TGTGCCAGCAGTGAATTGGGACAGGGACGAGGCTACACCTTC.

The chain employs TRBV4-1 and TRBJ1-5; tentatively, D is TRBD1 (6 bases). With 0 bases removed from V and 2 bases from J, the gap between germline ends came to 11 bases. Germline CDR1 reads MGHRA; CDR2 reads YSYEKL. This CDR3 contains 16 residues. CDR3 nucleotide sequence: TGCGCCAGCAGCCAAGACGGGGGGCTGGGCAATCAGCCCCAGCATTTT. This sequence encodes CASSQDGGLGNQPQHF.

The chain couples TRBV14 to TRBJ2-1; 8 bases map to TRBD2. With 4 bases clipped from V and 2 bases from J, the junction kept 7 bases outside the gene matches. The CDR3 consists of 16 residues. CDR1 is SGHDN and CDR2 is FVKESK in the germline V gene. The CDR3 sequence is CASSRFGGGTYNEQFF. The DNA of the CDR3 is TGTGCCAGCAGCCGTTTCGGGGGGGGCACCTACAATGAGCAGTTCTTC.

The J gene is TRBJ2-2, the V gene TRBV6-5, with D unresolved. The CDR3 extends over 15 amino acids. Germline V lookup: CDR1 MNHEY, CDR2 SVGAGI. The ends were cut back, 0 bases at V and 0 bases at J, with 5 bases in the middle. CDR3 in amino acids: CASSYSGTNTGELFF. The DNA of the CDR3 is TGTGCCAGCAGTTACTCGGGCACGAACACCGGGGAGCTGTTTTTT.

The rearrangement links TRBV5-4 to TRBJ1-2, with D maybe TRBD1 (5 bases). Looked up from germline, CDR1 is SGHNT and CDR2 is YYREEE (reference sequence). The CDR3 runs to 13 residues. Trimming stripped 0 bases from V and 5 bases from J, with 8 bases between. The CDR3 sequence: CASSLVGGYGYTF. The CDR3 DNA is TGTGCCAGCAGCTTGGTGGGGGGTTATGGCTACACCTTC.

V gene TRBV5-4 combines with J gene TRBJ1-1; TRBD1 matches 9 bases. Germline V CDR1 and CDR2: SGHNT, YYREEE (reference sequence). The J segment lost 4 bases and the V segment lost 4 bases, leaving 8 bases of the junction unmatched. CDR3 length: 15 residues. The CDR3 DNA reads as TGTGCCAGCAGCATGAACAGGGGGCTTGGCACTGAAGCTTTCTTT. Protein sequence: CASSMNRGLGTEAFF.

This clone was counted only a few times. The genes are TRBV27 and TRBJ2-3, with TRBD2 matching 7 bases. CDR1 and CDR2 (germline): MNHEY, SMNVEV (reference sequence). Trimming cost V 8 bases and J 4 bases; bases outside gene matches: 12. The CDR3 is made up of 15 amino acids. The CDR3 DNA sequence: TGTGCCAGCGCCGAGACCAGCGGGGTGCCAGATACGCAGTATTTT. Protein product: CASAETSGVPDTQYF.

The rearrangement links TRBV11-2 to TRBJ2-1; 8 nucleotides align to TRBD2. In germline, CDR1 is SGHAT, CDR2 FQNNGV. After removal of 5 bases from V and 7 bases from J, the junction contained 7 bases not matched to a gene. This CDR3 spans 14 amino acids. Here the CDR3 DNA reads TGTGCCAGCAGCAAATCGGGGGGGCCGAATGAGCAGTTCTTC. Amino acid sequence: CASSKSGGPNEQFF.

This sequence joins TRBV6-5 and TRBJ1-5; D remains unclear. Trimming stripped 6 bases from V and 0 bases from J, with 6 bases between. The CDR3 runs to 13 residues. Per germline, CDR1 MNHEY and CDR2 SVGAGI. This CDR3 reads CASRSNSNQPQHF. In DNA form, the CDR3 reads TGTGCCAGCAGGTCTAATAGCAATCAGCCCCAGCATTTT.

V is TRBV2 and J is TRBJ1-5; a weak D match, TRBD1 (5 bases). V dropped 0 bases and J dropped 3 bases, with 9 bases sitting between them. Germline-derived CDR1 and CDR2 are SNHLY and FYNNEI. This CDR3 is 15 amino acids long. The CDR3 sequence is CASSEARQINQPQHF. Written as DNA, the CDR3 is TGTGCCAGCAGTGAAGCCCGACAGATCAATCAGCCCCAGCATTTT.

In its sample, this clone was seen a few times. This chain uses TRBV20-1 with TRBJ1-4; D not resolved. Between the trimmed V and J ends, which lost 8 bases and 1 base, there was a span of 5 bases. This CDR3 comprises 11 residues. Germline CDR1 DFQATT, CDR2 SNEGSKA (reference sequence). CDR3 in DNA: TGCAGTCTAAGAACTAATGAAAAACTGTTTTTT. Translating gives CSLRTNEKLFF.

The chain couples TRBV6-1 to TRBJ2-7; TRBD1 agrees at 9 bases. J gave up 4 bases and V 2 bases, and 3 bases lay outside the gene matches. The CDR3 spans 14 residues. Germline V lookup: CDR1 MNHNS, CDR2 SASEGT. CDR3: CASSENRGPYEQYF. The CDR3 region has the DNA TGTGCCAGCAGTGAAAACAGGGGGCCGTACGAGCAGTACTTC.

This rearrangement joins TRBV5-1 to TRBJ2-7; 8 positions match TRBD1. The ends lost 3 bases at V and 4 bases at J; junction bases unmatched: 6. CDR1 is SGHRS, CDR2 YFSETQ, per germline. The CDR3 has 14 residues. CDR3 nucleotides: TGCGCCAGCAGCTATGACAGGGGCTTGTACGAGCAGTACTTC. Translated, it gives CASSYDRGLYEQYF.

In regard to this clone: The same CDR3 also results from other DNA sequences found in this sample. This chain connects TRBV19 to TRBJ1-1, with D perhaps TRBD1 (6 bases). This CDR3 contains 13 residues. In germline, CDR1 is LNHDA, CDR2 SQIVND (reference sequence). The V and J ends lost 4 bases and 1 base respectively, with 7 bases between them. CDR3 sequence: CASSTTGNTEAFF. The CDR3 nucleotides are TGTGCCAGTAGTACGACAGGGAACACTGAAGCTTTCTTT.

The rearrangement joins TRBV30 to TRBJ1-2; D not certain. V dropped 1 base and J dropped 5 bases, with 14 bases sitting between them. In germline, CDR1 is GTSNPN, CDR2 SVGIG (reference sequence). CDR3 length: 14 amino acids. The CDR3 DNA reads TGTGCCTGGAGTGAATCAGGCCTAAGTTATGGCTACACCTTC. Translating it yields CAWSESGLSYGYTF.

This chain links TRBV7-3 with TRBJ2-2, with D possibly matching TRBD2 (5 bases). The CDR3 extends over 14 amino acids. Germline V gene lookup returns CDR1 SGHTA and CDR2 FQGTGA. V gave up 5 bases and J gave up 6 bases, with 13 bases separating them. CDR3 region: CASSPSGAAGELFF. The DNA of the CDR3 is TGTGCCAGCAGCCCGAGCGGAGCCGCCGGGGAGCTGTTTTTT.

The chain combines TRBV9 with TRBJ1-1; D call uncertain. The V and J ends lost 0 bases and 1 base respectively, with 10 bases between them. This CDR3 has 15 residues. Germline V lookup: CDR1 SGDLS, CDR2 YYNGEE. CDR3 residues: CASSVVSLANTEAFF. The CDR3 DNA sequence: TGTGCCAGCAGCGTAGTCTCACTTGCGAACACTGAAGCTTTCTTT.

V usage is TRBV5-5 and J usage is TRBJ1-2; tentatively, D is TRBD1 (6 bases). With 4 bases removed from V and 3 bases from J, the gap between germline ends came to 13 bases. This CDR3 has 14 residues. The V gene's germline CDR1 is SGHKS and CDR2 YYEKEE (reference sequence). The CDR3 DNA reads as TGTGCCAGCAGCCCCAGGGACACCGACTATGGCTACACCTTC. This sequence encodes CASSPRDTDYGYTF.

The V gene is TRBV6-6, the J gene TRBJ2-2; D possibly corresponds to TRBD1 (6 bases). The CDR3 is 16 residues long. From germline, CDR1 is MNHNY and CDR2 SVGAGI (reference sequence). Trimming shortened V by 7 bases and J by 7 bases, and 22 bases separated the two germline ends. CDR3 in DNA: TGTGCCAGCAACCCCTCGAGACAGGACCTCTACGGGGAGCTGTTTTTT. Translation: CASNPSRQDLYGELFF.

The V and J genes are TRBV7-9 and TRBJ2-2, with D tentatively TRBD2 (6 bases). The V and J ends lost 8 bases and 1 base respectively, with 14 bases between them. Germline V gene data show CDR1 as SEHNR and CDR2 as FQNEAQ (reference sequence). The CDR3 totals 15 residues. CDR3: CASPREARNTGELFF. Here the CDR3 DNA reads TGTGCCAGCCCTAGGGAGGCCAGGAACACCGGGGAGCTGTTTTTT.

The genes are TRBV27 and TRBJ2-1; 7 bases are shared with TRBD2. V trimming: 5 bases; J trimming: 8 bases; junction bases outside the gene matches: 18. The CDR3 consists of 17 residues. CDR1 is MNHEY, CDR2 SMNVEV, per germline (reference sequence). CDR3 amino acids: CASSPPRKRGPVHEQFF. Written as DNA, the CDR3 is TGTGCCAGCAGTCCCCCCCGCAAGCGGGGCCCGGTCCATGAGCAGTTCTTC.

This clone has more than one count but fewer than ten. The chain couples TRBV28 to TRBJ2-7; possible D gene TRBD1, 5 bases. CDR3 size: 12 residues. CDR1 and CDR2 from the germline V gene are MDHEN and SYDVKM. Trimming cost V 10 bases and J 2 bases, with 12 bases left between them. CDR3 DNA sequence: TGTGCCACCAGGCAGGGTCCCTACGAGCAGTACTTC. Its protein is CATRQGPYEQYF.

The CDR3 nucleotides read TGTGCCAGCAGCTCTATGGGGGGGTTGCACACTGAAGCTTTCTTT. This translates into CASSSMGGLHTEAFF. The J gene is TRBJ1-1, the V gene TRBV5-6; weak D call: TRBD1 (5 bases). Trimming cost V 3 bases and J 3 bases, with 15 bases left between them. The CDR3 spans 15 residues. The germline V gene encodes CDR1 SGHDT and CDR2 YYEEEE.

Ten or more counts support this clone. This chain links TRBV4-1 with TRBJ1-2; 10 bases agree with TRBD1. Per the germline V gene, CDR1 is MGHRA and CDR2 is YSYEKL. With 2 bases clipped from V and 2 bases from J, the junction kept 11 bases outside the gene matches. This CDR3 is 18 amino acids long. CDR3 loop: CASSQTGTGVLFNYGYTF. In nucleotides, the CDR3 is TGCGCCAGCAGCCAAACCGGGACAGGGGTCTTATTCAACTATGGCTACACCTTC.